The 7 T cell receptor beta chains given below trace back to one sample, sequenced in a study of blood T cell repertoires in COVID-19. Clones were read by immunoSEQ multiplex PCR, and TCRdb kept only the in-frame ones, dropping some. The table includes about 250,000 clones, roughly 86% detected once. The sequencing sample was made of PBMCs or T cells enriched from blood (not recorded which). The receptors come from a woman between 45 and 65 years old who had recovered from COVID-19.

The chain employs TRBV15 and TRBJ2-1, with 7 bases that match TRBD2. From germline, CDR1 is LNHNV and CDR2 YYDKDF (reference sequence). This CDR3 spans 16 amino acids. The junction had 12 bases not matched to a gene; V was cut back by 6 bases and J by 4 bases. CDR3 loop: CATSRRGLAAYNEQFF. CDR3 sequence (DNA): TGTGCCACCAGTAGGAGGGGTCTAGCGGCTTACAATGAGCAGTTCTTC.

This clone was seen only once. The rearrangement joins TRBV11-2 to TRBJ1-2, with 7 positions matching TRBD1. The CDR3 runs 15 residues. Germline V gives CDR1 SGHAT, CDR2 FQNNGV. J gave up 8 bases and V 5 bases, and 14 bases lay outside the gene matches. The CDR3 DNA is TGTGCCAGCAGCCCAACTAAAAGACAGGGTAGGGGCTACACCTTC. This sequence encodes CASSPTKRQGRGYTF.

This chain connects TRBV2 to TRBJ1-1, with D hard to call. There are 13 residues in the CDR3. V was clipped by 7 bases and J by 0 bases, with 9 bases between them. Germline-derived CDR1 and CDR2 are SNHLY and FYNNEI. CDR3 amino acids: CASIADLNTEAFF. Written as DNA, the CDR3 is TGTGCCAGCATCGCGGACTTGAACACTGAAGCTTTCTTT.

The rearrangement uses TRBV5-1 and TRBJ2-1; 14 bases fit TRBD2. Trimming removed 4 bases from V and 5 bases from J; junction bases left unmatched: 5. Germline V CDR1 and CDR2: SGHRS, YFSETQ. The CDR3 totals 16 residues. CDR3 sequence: CASSGRTSGRNNEQFF. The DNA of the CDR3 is TGCGCCAGCAGCGGGCGGACTAGCGGGAGGAACAATGAGCAGTTCTTC.

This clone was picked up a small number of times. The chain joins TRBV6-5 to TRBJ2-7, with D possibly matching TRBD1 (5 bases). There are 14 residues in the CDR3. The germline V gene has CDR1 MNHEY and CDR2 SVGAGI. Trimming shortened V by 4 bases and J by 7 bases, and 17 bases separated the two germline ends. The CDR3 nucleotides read TGTGCCAGCAGTTTAGGGGTGGAAGTGAGTGAGCAGTACTTC. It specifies CASSLGVEVSEQYF.

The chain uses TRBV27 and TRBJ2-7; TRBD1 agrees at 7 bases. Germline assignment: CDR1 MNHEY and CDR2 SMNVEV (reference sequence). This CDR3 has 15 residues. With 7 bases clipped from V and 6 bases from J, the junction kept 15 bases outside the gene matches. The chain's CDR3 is CASKTGVSNYGEQYF. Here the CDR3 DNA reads TGTGCCAGCAAAACAGGGGTCTCTAATTATGGCGAGCAGTACTTC.

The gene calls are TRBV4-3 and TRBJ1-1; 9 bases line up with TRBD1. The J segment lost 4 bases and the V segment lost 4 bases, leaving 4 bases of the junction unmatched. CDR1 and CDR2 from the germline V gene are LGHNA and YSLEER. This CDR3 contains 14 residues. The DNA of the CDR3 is TGCGCCAGCAGCCCGGGACAGGGAATCACTGAAGCTTTCTTT. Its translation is CASSPGQGITEAFF.